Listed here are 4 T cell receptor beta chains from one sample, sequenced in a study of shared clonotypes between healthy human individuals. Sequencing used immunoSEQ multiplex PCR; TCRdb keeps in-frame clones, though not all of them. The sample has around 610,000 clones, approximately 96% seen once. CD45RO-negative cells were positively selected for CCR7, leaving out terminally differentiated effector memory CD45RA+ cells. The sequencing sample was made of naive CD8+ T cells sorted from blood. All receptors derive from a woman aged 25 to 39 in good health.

For the CDR3, the DNA is TGTGCCAGCAGTGAAGCACCTCAATTGAACCAAGAGACCCAGTACTTC. Its protein product is CASSEAPQLNQETQYF. The rearrangement uses TRBV2 and TRBJ2-5; D gene uncertain. Germline values: CDR1 SNHLY, CDR2 FYNNEI. The CDR3 has 16 residues. Trimming left V 0 bases short and J 0 bases short, with 11 bases between.

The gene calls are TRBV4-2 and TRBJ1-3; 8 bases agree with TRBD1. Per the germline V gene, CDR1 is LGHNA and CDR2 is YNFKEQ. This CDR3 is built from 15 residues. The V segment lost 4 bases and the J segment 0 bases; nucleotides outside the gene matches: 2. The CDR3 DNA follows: TGTGCCAGCAGCCCAACAGGGGGCTCTGGAAACACCATATATTTT. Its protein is CASSPTGGSGNTIYF.

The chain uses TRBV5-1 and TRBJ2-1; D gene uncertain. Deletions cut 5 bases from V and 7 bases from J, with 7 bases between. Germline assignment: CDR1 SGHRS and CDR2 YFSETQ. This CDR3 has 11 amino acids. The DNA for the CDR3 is TGCGCCAGCAGTGGAAATAATGAGCAGTTCTTC. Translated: CASSGNNEQFF.

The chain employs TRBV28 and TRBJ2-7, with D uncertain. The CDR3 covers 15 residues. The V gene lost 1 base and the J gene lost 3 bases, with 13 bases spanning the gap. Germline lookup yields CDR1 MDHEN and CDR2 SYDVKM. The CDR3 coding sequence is TGTGCCAGCAGTTTATCAGTTCGGGTTAGCTACGAGCAGTACTTC. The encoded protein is CASSLSVRVSYEQYF.